The T cell receptor (beta chain) described here comes from a study of shared clonotypes between healthy human individuals. The study's findings and limits: Read depth was anticipated to influence clonotype sharing among donors.

In the case of this clone: Its target is not known.

Clones were read by immunoSEQ multiplex PCR, and TCRdb kept only the in-frame ones, dropping some. Here the sample spans a few million clones, approximately 94% being singletons. Sequencing input: naive CD4+ T cells sorted from blood. This sample's subset: CD45RA+ positively selected. This TCR came from a young man in good health.

The CDR3 loop is CASSLGFETQYF. As DNA, the CDR3 is TGCGCCAGCAGCTTGGGGTTTGAGACCCAGTACTTC. The chain couples TRBV5-1 to TRBJ2-5, with D unresolved. Germline values: CDR1 SGHRS, CDR2 YFSETQ. The CDR3 covers 12 residues. The V end was cut by 0 bases, the J end by 5 bases, with 5 bases between.